This paragraph reports one T cell receptor beta chain. TCRdb called the RT-PCR reads again in MiXCR, with one record for every CDR3 protein. The table has 800,000 to 1,000,000 distinct CDR3 sequences, roughly 18% seen once; the top ten hold 5% to 6.5%. V lost 5 bases, J lost 1 base, and 5 bases stayed unmatched. Looked up from germline, CDR1 is DFQATT and CDR2 is SNEGSKA (reference sequence). The CDR3 is made up of 15 amino acids. The data stem from a study of patients and donors after allogeneic stem cell transplantation. The clonotype was recovered from a human donor who was either an allogeneic HSCT recipient or a stem cell or donor lymphocyte infusion donor (not recorded which). It is not recorded whose cells these are; they may come from a transplant donor. Sequencing input: blood, either unsorted or a sorted T cell fraction (not recorded which). V is TRBV20-1 and J is TRBJ2-1; 10 nucleotides line up with TRBD2. In nucleotides, the CDR3 is TGCAGTGCTCAACTAGCGGGAAAATCCTACAATGAGCAGTTCTTC. This translates into CSAQLAGKSYNEQFF.